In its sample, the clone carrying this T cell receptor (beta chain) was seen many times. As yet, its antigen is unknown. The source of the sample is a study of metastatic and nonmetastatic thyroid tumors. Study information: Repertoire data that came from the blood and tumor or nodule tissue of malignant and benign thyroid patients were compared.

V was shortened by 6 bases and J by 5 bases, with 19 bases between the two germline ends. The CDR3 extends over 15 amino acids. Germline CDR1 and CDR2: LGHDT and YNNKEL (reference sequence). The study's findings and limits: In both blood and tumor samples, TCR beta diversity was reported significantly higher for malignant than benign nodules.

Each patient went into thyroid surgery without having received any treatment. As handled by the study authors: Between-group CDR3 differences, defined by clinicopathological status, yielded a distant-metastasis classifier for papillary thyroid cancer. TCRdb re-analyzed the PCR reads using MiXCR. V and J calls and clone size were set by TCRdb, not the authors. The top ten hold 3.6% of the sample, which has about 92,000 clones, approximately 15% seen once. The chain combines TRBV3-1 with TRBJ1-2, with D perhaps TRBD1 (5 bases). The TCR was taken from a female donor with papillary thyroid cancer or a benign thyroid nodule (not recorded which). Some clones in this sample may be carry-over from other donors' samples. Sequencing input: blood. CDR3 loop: CASRPNWKGVYGYTF. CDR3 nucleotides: TGTGCCAGCAGGCCAAATTGGAAAGGGGTATATGGCTACACCTTC. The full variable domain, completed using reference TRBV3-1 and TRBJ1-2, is DTAVSQTPKYLVTQMGNDKSIKCEQNLGHDTMYWYKQDSKKFLKIMFSYNNKELIINETVPNRFSPKSPDKAHLNLHINSLELGDSAVYFCASRPNWKGVYGYTFGSGTRLTVV.